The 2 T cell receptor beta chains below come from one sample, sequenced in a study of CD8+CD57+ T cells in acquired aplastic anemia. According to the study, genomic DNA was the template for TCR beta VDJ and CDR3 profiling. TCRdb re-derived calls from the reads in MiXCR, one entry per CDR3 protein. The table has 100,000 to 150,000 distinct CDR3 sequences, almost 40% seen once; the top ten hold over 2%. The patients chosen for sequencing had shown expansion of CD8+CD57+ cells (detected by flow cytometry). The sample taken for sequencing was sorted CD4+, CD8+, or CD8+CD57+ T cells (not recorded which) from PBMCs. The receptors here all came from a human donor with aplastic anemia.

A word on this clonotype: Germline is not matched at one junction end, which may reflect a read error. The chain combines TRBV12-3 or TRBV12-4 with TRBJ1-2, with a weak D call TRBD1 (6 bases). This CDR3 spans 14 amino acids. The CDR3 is CASSEAGGAGGYTF. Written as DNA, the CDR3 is TGCGCCAGCAGCGAAGCGGGGGGGGCAGGTGGCTACACCTTC.

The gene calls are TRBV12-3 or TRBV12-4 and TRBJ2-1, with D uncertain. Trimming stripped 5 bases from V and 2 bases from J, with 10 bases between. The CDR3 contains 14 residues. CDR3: CASSGIRAYNEQFF. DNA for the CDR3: TGTGCCAGCAGTGGAATTCGGGCCTACAATGAGCAGTTCTTC.